This entry lists 20 T cell receptor beta chains sequenced from one sample in a study of blood T cell repertoires in COVID-19. The method was immunoSEQ multiplex PCR; TCRdb's version includes in-frame clones alone and lacks a portion of them. The sample records over 90,000 clones, roughly 80% being singletons. Material: peripheral blood. The receptor set was obtained from a man aged 80 or over with COVID-19, enrolled during active disease.

This chain connects TRBV2 to TRBJ2-3; D might be TRBD1 (6 bases). The V end lost 6 bases, the J end lost 3 bases, and 10 bases lay between the germline ends. CDR1 and CDR2 (germline): SNHLY, FYNNEI. The CDR3 is 13 residues long. As DNA, the CDR3 is TGTGCCAGCAGCGACGGACAGACAGATACGCAGTATTTT. This sequence encodes CASSDGQTDTQYF.

The chain links TRBV30 to TRBJ1-4; 9 bases line up with TRBD1. Germline V gene sequence: CDR1 GTSNPN, CDR2 SVGIG (reference sequence). V shed 4 bases, J shed 4 bases, and the junction held 7 bases outside the gene matches. This CDR3 is built from 15 residues. CDR3 protein: CAWNPGTGFNEKLFF. The CDR3 DNA reads as TGTGCCTGGAACCCCGGGACAGGGTTTAATGAAAAACTGTTTTTT.

The V and J genes are TRBV12-3 or TRBV12-4 and TRBJ1-1, with no clear D. The CDR3 has 13 amino acids. V was trimmed by 0 bases and J by 4 bases, leaving 6 bases between them. The CDR3 bases are TGTGCCAGCAGTTTAGCGCGAGGCACTGAAGCTTTCTTT. Encoded protein: CASSLARGTEAFF.

The rearrangement links TRBV6-5 to TRBJ1-5; D may be TRBD1 (5 bases). V lost 6 bases and J lost 5, with 17 bases in between. Germline CDR1 and CDR2: MNHEY and SVGAGI. The CDR3 runs 15 residues. The CDR3 region is CASSPDGGIYQPQHF. The DNA of the CDR3 is TGTGCCAGCAGCCCCGATGGGGGGATTTATCAGCCCCAGCATTTT.

J is TRBJ2-1 and V is TRBV6-5; weak D call: TRBD1 (6 bases). The CDR3 is made up of 13 amino acids. The V and J ends lost 6 bases and 3 bases respectively, with 9 bases between them. CDR1 and CDR2 from the germline V gene are MNHEY and SVGAGI. This CDR3 reads CASRDSSYNEQFF. CDR3 DNA sequence: TGTGCCAGCAGGGACAGTAGCTACAATGAGCAGTTCTTC.

The rearrangement uses TRBV19 and TRBJ1-3, with 8 positions matching TRBD1. CDR1 LNHDA and CDR2 SQIVND come from the germline V gene (reference sequence). CDR3 length: 16 amino acids. Trimming took 5 bases from V and 0 from J; bases not matched to a gene: 6. CDR3 region: CASSQTGGISGNTIYF. The CDR3 DNA is TGTGCCAGTAGTCAAACAGGGGGGATCTCTGGAAACACCATATATTTT.

This clone turned up a few times. CDR3 region: CASSPQPTGANSPLHF. CDR3 nucleotides: TGTGCCAGCAGCCCCCAACCGACAGGGGCCAATTCACCCCTCCACTTT. The gene calls are TRBV7-2 and TRBJ1-6; the match to TRBD1 covers 8 bases. The V segment lost 5 bases and the J segment 7 bases; nucleotides outside the gene matches: 10. The CDR3 has 16 amino acids. Germline CDR1 reads SGHTA; CDR2 reads FQGNSA.

The V gene is TRBV6-5, the J gene TRBJ1-1, with D perhaps matching TRBD1 (6 bases). V shed 5 bases and J shed 2 bases, with 12 bases lying between them. CDR1 is MNHEY, CDR2 SVGAGI, per germline. This CDR3 is 14 amino acids long. CDR3 DNA sequence: TGTGCCAGCAGTCCCGTGGACAGAAACACTGAAGCTTTCTTT. Its translation: CASSPVDRNTEAFF.

V is TRBV14 and J is TRBJ2-7; 11 bases are shared with TRBD1. The CDR3 length is 16 residues. V lost 6 bases, J lost 2 bases, and 9 bases stayed unmatched. Germline V gene sequence: CDR1 SGHDN, CDR2 FVKESK. The CDR3 region has the DNA TGTGCCAGCAGTCAACGTGGACAGGGGGCTCCCTACGAGCAGTACTTC. It specifies CASSQRGQGAPYEQYF. Drawing the rest from reference TRBV14 and TRBJ2-7, the complete variable domain is EAGVTQFPSHSVIEKGQTVTLRCDPISGHDNLYWYRRVMGKEIKFLLHFVKESKQDESGMPNNRFLAERTGGTYSTLKVQPAELEDSGVYFCASSQRGQGAPYEQYFGPGTRLTVT.

The J gene is TRBJ1-4, the V gene TRBV2, with 12 nucleotides matching TRBD1. V dropped 6 bases and J dropped 9; count of bases not matched to a gene: 5. The V gene's germline CDR1 is SNHLY and CDR2 FYNNEI. There are 14 residues in the CDR3. CDR3 sequence: CASRLGTGGQKLFF. Written as DNA, the CDR3 is TGTGCCAGCAGGCTGGGGACAGGGGGCCAAAAACTGTTTTTT.

This clone came up a few times. The chain uses TRBV29-1 and TRBJ2-1; 9 positions match TRBD1. CDR1 is SQVTM and CDR2 is ANQGSEA in the germline V gene. The CDR3 sequence is 14 residues long. V was pared by 3 bases and J by 7 bases, with 7 bases of the junction left unmatched. The CDR3 reads CSVDPIGTGNEQFF. DNA for the CDR3: TGCAGCGTTGATCCGATCGGGACAGGGAATGAGCAGTTCTTC.

This clone was counted between two and nine times. The V gene is TRBV29-1, the J gene TRBJ1-2; perhaps TRBD1 as D (6 bases). The germline gives CDR1 SQVTM, CDR2 ANQGSEA. CDR3 length equals 13 residues. The V end was cut by 7 bases, the J end by 8 bases, with 20 bases between. CDR3 sequence reads: CSALQGSEGGYTF. The CDR3 DNA reads as TGCAGCGCCCTGCAGGGGAGTGAGGGAGGCTACACCTTC.

This clone was detected only a few times. The chain joins TRBV30 to TRBJ1-6; D gene uncertain. Germline CDR1 and CDR2: GTSNPN and SVGIG (reference sequence). Deletions cut 5 bases from V and 7 bases from J, with 15 bases between. The CDR3 totals 14 residues. CDR3 sequence (DNA): TGTGCCTGGGGTGCGGCTTACGCGAATTCACCCCTCCACTTT. Protein product: CAWGAAYANSPLHF.

The chain employs TRBV10-3 and TRBJ2-7; D may be TRBD2 (7 bases). The length of the CDR3 is 16 residues. Germline V gene data show CDR1 as ENHRY and CDR2 as SYGVKD. The V end was cut by 2 bases, the J end by 2 bases, with 16 bases between. Here the CDR3 DNA reads TGTGCCATCAGTGAGGCGGGGAGGGGGAGCCCCTACGAGCAGTACTTC. Its translation: CAISEAGRGSPYEQYF.

The rearrangement uses TRBV4-2 and TRBJ2-5; the match to TRBD2 covers 8 bases. Unmatched junction bases numbered 7, after V lost 3 bases and J lost 1 base. Germline V gene sequence: CDR1 LGHNA, CDR2 YNFKEQ. CDR3 length: 16 amino acids. CDR3 in amino acids: CASSHPQRGPQETQYF. Written as DNA, the CDR3 is TGTGCCAGCAGCCATCCCCAGCGGGGGCCCCAAGAGACCCAGTACTTC.

This chain joins TRBV29-1 and TRBJ1-1; the D is unclear. The V end lost 6 bases, the J end lost 0 bases, and 11 bases lay between the germline ends. The CDR3 contains 13 residues. The germline V gene has CDR1 SQVTM and CDR2 ANQGSEA. CDR3 sequence (DNA): TGCAGCGTGAGGGCCCTCCTGAACACTGAAGCTTTCTTT. Translating gives CSVRALLNTEAFF.

The chain is built from TRBV9 and TRBJ1-4; 11 nucleotides match TRBD1. Germline assignment: CDR1 SGDLS and CDR2 YYNGEE. The CDR3 has 16 residues. Trimming at V came to 3 bases and at J to 7 bases, leaving 8 bases not matched to a gene. CDR3 residues: CASSARPGTGGEKLFF. The DNA of the CDR3 is TGTGCCAGCAGCGCGAGGCCCGGGACAGGGGGTGAAAAACTGTTTTTT.

The genes are TRBV6-5 and TRBJ1-1, with TRBD1 matching 8 bases. Germline CDR1 and CDR2: MNHEY and SVGAGI. The junction had 4 bases not matched to a gene; V was cut back by 0 bases and J by 1 base. The CDR3 extends over 16 amino acids. The CDR3 protein is CASSYSLDRANTEAFF. The DNA of the CDR3 is TGTGCCAGCAGTTACTCATTGGACAGGGCGAACACTGAAGCTTTCTTT.

The chain employs TRBV5-6 and TRBJ2-7; no definite D call. The germline gives CDR1 SGHDT, CDR2 YYEEEE. The V end was cut by 1 base, the J end by 4 bases, with 9 bases between. The CDR3 extends over 13 amino acids. The CDR3 region is CASSLSFGYEQYF. Written as DNA, the CDR3 is TGTGCCAGCAGCTTGTCATTCGGTTACGAGCAGTACTTC.

The CDR3 reads CASSDRKDQPQHF. CDR3 DNA: TGTGCCAGCAGTGACAGGAAAGATCAGCCCCAGCATTTT. The J gene is TRBJ1-5, the V gene TRBV2; no clear D. Germline V gene lookup returns CDR1 SNHLY and CDR2 FYNNEI. The V end was cut by 3 bases, the J end by 5 bases, with 8 bases between. The CDR3 spans 13 residues.